The clone carrying this TCR beta chain was recorded once. Antigen unknown. The data were obtained in a study of T cell repertoires in cytomegalovirus infection. Study-level points and caveats: Ex vivo responses were dominated by HLA-C-restricted CMV-specific TCR beta clonotypes.

The CDR3 has 15 residues. The germline CDR1 and CDR2 sequences are SGHDT and YYEEEE. V dropped 4 bases and J dropped 7; count of bases not matched to a gene: 8. TCRdb redid the calling of the reads with MiXCR, one entry per CDR3 protein. This repertoire shows roughly 600,000 distinct CDR3 sequences, less than 25% found once; its top ten account for roughly 8%. This clonotype was sampled from a human donor in good health (CMV status not recorded). Some clones in this sample may be carry-over from other donors' samples. The chain uses TRBV5-6 and TRBJ2-2, with 9 bases lining up with TRBD1. Sequencing was done on a sample of CD8+ T cells from PBMCs. This chain's CDR3 is CASSLGQGTYGELFF. The CDR3, as DNA: TGTGCCAGCAGCCTTGGACAGGGGACGTACGGGGAGCTGTTTTTT.